The clone carrying this T cell receptor (beta chain) was observed at least ten times. Antigen unknown. Aged 18 to 65, the patients had hyperthyroidism that was newly diagnosed and had lasted under 2 months. From RNA transcripts, TCR beta CDR3 regions were amplified. Using the HTBI primer set, a first-round RT-PCR was run on the TCR CDR3. TCRdb re-analysed the multiplex PCR reads in MiXCR, keeping a single row per CDR3 protein. This table has over 250,000 distinct CDR3 sequences, 25% to 30% appearing once. The sample originates from a study of T cells in Graves' hyperthyroidism and ophthalmopathy. Study-level findings and limits: In the blood, most expanded thyroid clonotypes above 0.001 appeared as well.

CDR1 is SQVTM and CDR2 is ANQGSEA in the germline V gene. The CDR3 runs to 13 residues. The V gene lost 2 bases and the J gene lost 1 base, with 9 bases spanning the gap. The chain uses TRBV29-1 and TRBJ2-7, with no clear D. What was sequenced was blood. The TCR originated in a man aged 40-55 years with Graves' hyperthyroidism that later progressed to Graves' ophthalmopathy. In DNA, the CDR3 is TGCAGCGTTGAAAGCCCAGGATCCTACGAGCAGTACTTC. Amino acids: CSVESPGSYEQYF.